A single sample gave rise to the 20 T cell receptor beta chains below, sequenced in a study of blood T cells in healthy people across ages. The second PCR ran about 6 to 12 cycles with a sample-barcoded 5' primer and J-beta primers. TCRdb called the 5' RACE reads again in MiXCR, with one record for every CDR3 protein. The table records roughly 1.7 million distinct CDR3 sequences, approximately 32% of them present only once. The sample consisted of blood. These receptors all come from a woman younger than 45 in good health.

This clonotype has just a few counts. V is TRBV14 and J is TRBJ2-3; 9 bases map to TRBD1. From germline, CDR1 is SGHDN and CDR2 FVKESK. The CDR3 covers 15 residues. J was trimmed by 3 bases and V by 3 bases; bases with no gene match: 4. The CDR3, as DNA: TGTGCCAGCAGCCACACCGGGACAGGGACAGATACGCAGTATTTT. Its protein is CASSHTGTGTDTQYF.

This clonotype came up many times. CDR3 nucleotides: TGCGCCAGCAGCTCCTTATCAGACTCCTACGAGCAGTACTTC. Encoded protein: CASSSLSDSYEQYF. The J gene is TRBJ2-7, the V gene TRBV5-1; D is unclear. The CDR3 totals 14 residues. The germline CDR1 and CDR2 sequences are SGHRS and YFSETQ. The V end lost 3 bases, the J end lost 0 bases, and 10 bases lay between the germline ends.

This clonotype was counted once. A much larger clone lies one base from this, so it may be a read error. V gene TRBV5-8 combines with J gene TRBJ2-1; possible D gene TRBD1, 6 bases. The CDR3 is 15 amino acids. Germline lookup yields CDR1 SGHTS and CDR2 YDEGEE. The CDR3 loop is CASSIGQWGSYEQHF. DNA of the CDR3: TGTGCCAGCAGCATAGGACAGTGGGGGTCCTACGAGCAGCACTTC.

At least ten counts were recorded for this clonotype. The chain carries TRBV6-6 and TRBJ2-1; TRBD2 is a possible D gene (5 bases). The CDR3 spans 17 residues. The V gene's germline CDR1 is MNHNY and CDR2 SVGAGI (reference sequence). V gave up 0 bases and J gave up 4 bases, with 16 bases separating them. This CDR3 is CASSYSSPNGIYNEQFF. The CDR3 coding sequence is TGTGCCAGCAGTTACTCGTCCCCGAACGGGATATACAATGAGCAGTTCTTC.

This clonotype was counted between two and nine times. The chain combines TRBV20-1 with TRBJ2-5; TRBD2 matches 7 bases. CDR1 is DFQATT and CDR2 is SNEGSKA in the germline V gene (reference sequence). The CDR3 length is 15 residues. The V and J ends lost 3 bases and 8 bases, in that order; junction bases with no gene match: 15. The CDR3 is CSASESGTSLDTQYF. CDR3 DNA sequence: TGCAGTGCTAGTGAAAGCGGGACGTCGCTGGATACCCAGTACTTC.

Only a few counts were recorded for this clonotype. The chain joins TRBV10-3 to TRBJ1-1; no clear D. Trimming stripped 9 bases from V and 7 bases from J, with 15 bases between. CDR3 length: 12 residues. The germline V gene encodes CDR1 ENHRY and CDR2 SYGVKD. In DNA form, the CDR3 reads TGTGCCATGGATGGGCCAGCCGGTGAAGCTTTCTTT. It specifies CAMDGPAGEAFF.

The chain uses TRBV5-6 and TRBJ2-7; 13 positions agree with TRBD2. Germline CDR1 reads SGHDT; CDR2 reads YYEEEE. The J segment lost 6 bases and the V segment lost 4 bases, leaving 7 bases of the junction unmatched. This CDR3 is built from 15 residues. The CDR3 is CASSLGLAGLPEQYF. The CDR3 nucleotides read TGTGCCAGCAGCCTGGGACTAGCGGGGCTCCCCGAGCAGTACTTC.

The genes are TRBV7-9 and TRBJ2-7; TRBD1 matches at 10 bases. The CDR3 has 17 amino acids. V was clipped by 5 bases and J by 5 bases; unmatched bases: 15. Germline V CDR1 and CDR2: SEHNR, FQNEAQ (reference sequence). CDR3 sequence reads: CASSPMPDRGLADEQYF. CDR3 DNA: TGTGCCAGCAGCCCGATGCCCGACAGGGGGCTAGCGGACGAGCAGTACTTC.

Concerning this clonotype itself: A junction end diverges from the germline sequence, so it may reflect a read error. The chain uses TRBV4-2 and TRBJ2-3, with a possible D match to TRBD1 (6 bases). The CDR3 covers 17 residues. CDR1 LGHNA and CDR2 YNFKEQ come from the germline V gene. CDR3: CASNQDLGRGGTDTQYF. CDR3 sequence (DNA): TGTGCCAGCAACCAAGATCTGGGCAGGGGTGGCACAGATACGCAGTATTTT.

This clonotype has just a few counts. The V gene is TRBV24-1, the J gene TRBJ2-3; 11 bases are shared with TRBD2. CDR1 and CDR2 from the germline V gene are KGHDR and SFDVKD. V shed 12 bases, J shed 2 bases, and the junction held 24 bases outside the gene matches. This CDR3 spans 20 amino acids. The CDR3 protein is CAAREVRGYPGLADTDTQYF. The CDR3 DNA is TGTGCCGCCCGAGAGGTCAGGGGGTATCCGGGACTAGCGGACACAGATACGCAGTATTTT.

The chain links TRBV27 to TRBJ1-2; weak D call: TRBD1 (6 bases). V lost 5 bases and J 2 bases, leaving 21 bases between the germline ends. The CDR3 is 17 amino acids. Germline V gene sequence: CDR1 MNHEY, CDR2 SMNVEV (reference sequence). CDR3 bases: TGTGCCAGCAGTAGCAGATCCACGGGACACGGAAACTATGGCTACACCTTC. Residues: CASSSRSTGHGNYGYTF.

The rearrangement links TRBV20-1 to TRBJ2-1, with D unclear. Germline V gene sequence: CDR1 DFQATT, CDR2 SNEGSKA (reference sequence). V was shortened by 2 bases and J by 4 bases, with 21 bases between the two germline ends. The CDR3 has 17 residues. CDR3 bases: TGCAGTGCTAGACACCTTCGGGCAAGTCGACCATACAATGAGCAGTTCTTC. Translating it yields CSARHLRASRPYNEQFF.

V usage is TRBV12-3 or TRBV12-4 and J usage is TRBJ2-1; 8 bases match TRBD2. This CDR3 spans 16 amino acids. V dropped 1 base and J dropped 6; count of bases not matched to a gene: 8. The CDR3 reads CASSLVAGGASNEQFF. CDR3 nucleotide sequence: TGTGCCAGCAGTTTAGTCGCGGGGGGCGCGTCCAATGAGCAGTTCTTC.

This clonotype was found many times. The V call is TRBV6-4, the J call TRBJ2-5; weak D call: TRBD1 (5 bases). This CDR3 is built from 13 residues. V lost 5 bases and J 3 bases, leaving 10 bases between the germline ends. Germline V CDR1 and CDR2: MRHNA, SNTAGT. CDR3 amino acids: CASSWGREETQYF. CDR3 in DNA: TGTGCCAGCAGTTGGGGCAGGGAAGAGACCCAGTACTTC.

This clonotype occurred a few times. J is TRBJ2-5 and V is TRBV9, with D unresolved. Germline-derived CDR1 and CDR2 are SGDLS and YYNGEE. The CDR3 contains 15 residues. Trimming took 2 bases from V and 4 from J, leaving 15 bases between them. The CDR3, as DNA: TGTGCCAGCAGCGTCCACGGGCCTCCCGGAGAGACCCAGTACTTC. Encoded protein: CASSVHGPPGETQYF. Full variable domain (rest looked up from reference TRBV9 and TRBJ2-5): DSGVTQTPKHLITATGQRVTLRCSPRSGDLSVYWYQQSLDQGLQFLIQYYNGEERAKGNILERFSAQQFPDLHSELNLSSLELGDSALYFCASSVHGPPGETQYFGPGTRLLVL.

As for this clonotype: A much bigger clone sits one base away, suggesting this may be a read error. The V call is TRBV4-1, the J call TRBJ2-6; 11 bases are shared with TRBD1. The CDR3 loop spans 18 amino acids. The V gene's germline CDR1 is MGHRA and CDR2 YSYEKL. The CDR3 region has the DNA TGCGCCAGCAGCCAAGACAGGACAGGGGGCCCCAGGGCCGACGTCCTGACTTTC. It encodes CASSQDRTGGPRADVLTF.

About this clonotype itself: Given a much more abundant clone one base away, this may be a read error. The CDR3 DNA sequence: TGTGCCAGCAGCCGAGTCGGGGGTAATCAAGACTACACCTTC. This sequence encodes CASSRVGGNQDYTF. V and J are TRBV4-2 and TRBJ1-2, with D possibly being TRBD1 (5 bases). The germline V gene encodes CDR1 LGHNA and CDR2 YNFKEQ. The CDR3 covers 14 residues. V gave up 4 bases and J gave up 10 bases, with 19 bases separating them.

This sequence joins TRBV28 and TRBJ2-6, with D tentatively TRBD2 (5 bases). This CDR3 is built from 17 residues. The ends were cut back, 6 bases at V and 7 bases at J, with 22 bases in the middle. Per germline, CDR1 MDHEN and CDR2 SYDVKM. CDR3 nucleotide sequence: TGTGCCAGCAGCCCCCTCGGGGTAGGGTTTGTAGCCAACGTCCTGACTTTC. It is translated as CASSPLGVGFVANVLTF.

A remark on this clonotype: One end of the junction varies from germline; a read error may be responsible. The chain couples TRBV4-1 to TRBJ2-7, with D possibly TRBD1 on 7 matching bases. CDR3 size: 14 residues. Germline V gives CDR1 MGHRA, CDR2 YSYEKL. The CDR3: CTSSQRQGGYEQYF. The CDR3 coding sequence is TGCACCAGCAGCCAACGGCAGGGGGGCTACGAGCAGTACTTC.

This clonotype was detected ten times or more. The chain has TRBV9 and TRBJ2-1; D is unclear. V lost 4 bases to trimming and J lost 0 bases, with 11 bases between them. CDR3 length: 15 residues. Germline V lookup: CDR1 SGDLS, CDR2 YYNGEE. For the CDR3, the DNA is TGTGCCAGCAGCCGAGGACGGAGCTCCTACAATGAGCAGTTCTTC. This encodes CASSRGRSSYNEQFF.